A single sample is the source of the 32 T cell receptor beta chains below, sequenced in a study of OX40 agonist ivuxolimab in advanced cancers. Profiled with immunoSEQ multiplex PCR; TCRdb holds only in-frame clones, not every one. Of approximately 70,000 clones listed, 88% are singletons. The sequencing here drew on CD4+ or CD8+ T cells sorted from blood, taken in a trial of the OX40 agonist ivuxolimab. The source is an adult with an advanced solid tumor such as melanoma, head and neck, liver or kidney cancer.

This chain uses TRBV7-7 with TRBJ2-5; no reliable D call. CDR1 SSHAT and CDR2 FNYEAQ come from the germline V gene (reference sequence). This CDR3 is built from 15 residues. The V gene lost 1 base and the J gene lost 5 bases, with 14 bases spanning the gap. CDR3 in amino acids: CASSLGARPHETQYF. The CDR3 DNA reads TGTGCCAGCAGCTTAGGTGCTCGCCCCCACGAGACCCAGTACTTC.

The V and J genes are TRBV5-4 and TRBJ2-6, with D maybe TRBD1 (5 bases). Between the trimmed V and J ends, which lost 0 bases and 0 bases, there was a span of 10 bases. Germline V lookup: CDR1 SGHNT, CDR2 YYREEE (reference sequence). There are 17 residues in the CDR3. The CDR3, as DNA: TGTGCCAGCAGCTTGGGGGGCACGAGCTCTGGGGCCAACGTCCTGACTTTC. It codes for CASSLGGTSSGANVLTF.

The V call is TRBV6-5, the J call TRBJ2-7; 9 bases match TRBD2. Germline V gene data show CDR1 as MNHEY and CDR2 as SVGAGI. The ends lost 5 bases at V and 2 bases at J; junction bases unmatched: 4. This CDR3 region has 14 residues. The CDR3 here is CASSTTSGPYEQYF. CDR3 bases: TGTGCCAGCAGTACGACTAGCGGACCCTACGAGCAGTACTTC.

The chain couples TRBV28 to TRBJ2-3, with D possibly matching TRBD1 (6 bases). CDR1 and CDR2 from the germline V gene are MDHEN and SYDVKM. CDR3 length: 14 residues. Between the trimmed V and J ends, which lost 3 bases and 2 bases, there was a span of 9 bases. The CDR3 spells CASSFGGYTDTQYF. Here the CDR3 DNA reads TGTGCCAGCAGTTTTGGGGGCTACACAGATACGCAGTATTTT.

This rearrangement joins TRBV4-1 to TRBJ1-5, with TRBD1 as a possible D gene (5 bases). The V gene's germline CDR1 is MGHRA and CDR2 YSYEKL. The CDR3 length is 16 residues. Trimming removed 1 base from V and 6 bases from J, with 16 bases in between. CDR3 coding DNA: TGCGCCAGCAGCCAAGGCGCGGGACTATGGTTTCAGCCCCAGCATTTT. Its translation: CASSQGAGLWFQPQHF.

Only one count was recorded for this clone. The chain links TRBV7-3 to TRBJ2-5; 7 bases map to TRBD2. V lost 3 bases to trimming and J lost 2 bases; unmatched junction nucleotides: 3. The CDR3 consists of 14 residues. Germline values: CDR1 SGHTA, CDR2 FQGTGA. CDR3 loop: CASSLVGGQETQYF. Written as DNA, the CDR3 is TGTGCCAGCAGCTTGGTCGGGGGGCAAGAGACCCAGTACTTC.

This clone was detected only once. The V and J genes are TRBV27 and TRBJ1-2, with unresolved D. The CDR3 runs 12 residues. Germline-derived CDR1 and CDR2 are MNHEY and SMNVEV (reference sequence). V gave up 5 bases and J gave up 7 bases, with 11 bases separating them. This CDR3 reads CASSPPRGGYTF. The CDR3, as DNA: TGTGCCAGCAGTCCTCCGCGGGGTGGCTACACCTTC.

The chain carries TRBV2 and TRBJ1-1; a possible D gene is TRBD1 (5 bases). CDR1 SNHLY and CDR2 FYNNEI come from the germline V gene. The CDR3 contains 16 residues. Trimming removed 4 bases at V and 2 bases at J, with 17 bases between. The DNA of the CDR3 is TGTGCCAGCAGTGTCCTTAGGGACCCCCTTAACACTGAAGCTTTCTTT. This translates into CASSVLRDPLNTEAFF.

This clone was counted between two and nine times. V usage is TRBV9 and J usage is TRBJ1-6; D unresolved. The CDR3 length is 13 residues. Germline-derived CDR1 and CDR2 are SGDLS and YYNGEE. V was cut by 2 bases and J by 8 bases, with 8 bases left in between. As DNA, the CDR3 is TGTGCCAGCAGCGTCGATTCCTATTCACCCCTCCACTTT. Translated, it gives CASSVDSYSPLHF.

The chain carries TRBV5-1 and TRBJ2-7, with 8 bases that match TRBD2. The CDR3 totals 16 residues. Trimming removed 0 bases from V and 3 bases from J; junction bases left unmatched: 8. The V gene's germline CDR1 is SGHRS and CDR2 YFSETQ. The DNA of the CDR3 is TGCGCCAGCAGCTTGGAGAGACTAGCGCTTAACTACGAGCAGTACTTC. Its translation: CASSLERLALNYEQYF.

The chain joins TRBV27 to TRBJ1-5; the D gene is possibly TRBD1 (6 bases). The CDR3 is 16 amino acids. Germline V gene sequence: CDR1 MNHEY, CDR2 SMNVEV (reference sequence). V shed 3 bases and J shed 1 base, with 13 bases lying between them. The CDR3 loop is CASSLGQGTSNQPQHF. The DNA of the CDR3 is TGTGCCAGCAGTTTGGGGCAGGGGACAAGCAATCAGCCCCAGCATTTT.

The chain recombines TRBV2 with TRBJ2-5; D remains unclear. The V end was cut by 7 bases, the J end by 4 bases, with 19 bases between. There are 15 residues in the CDR3. Germline V lookup: CDR1 SNHLY, CDR2 FYNNEI. DNA for the CDR3: TGTGCCAGCAAGATGTCTCGTATCTCCCCAGAGACCCAGTACTTC. Translation gives CASKMSRISPETQYF.

The rearrangement uses TRBV2 and TRBJ1-5; TRBD1 matches 9 bases. The CDR3 contains 14 residues. Germline V gene sequence: CDR1 SNHLY, CDR2 FYNNEI. J gave up 7 bases and V 6 bases, and 7 bases lay outside the gene matches. CDR3 in DNA: TGTGCCAGCAGCCCGAGACAGGGGGAACAGCCCCAGCATTTT. Protein: CASSPRQGEQPQHF.

The chain uses TRBV5-1 and TRBJ2-1; D is undetermined. The V and J ends lost 3 bases and 0 bases respectively, with 19 bases between them. CDR3 length: 18 amino acids. Germline values: CDR1 SGHRS, CDR2 YFSETQ. The CDR3 reads CASSSALWTESSYNEQFF. In DNA, the CDR3 is TGCGCCAGCAGCTCTGCTTTATGGACGGAAAGCTCCTACAATGAGCAGTTCTTC.

The V and J genes are TRBV9 and TRBJ2-2; no firm D call. Looked up from germline, CDR1 is SGDLS and CDR2 is YYNGEE. Trimming took off 2 bases at V and 0 bases at J, with 8 bases between the two ends. The CDR3 is 15 residues long. The CDR3: CASSVRRSNTGELFF. The CDR3 DNA reads as TGTGCCAGCAGCGTTCGCAGATCGAACACCGGGGAGCTGTTTTTT.

The gene calls are TRBV19 and TRBJ1-5; D is undetermined. Germline V gives CDR1 LNHDA, CDR2 SQIVND (reference sequence). The CDR3 contains 16 residues. Trimming took 8 bases from V and 2 from J, leaving 19 bases between them. CDR3 bases: TGTGCCAGTGGATGGCCCCCGGGTGGAGGCAATCAGCCCCAGCATTTT. This gives the protein CASGWPPGGGNQPQHF.

The rearrangement joins TRBV9 to TRBJ2-1; tentative D call: TRBD1 (5 bases). This CDR3 is 15 amino acids long. Trimming cost V 0 bases and J 6 bases, with 13 bases left between them. CDR1 and CDR2 (germline): SGDLS, YYNGEE. The CDR3, as DNA: TGTGCCAGCAGCGTAGAGGGGATTTCGTTCAATGAGCAGTTCTTC. Translated, it gives CASSVEGISFNEQFF.

The rearrangement links TRBV12-5 to TRBJ2-1, with D possibly matching TRBD2 (5 bases). The CDR3 sequence is 12 residues long. Germline lookup yields CDR1 LGHNT and CDR2 FRNRAP. Trimming cost V 4 bases and J 5 bases, with 6 bases left between them. CDR3 in DNA: TGTGCTAGTGGTTGGGGAGACAATGAGCAGTTCTTC. It codes for CASGWGDNEQFF.

This clone was detected only once. V gene TRBV27 combines with J gene TRBJ2-7; D may be TRBD2 (6 bases). CDR1 and CDR2 (germline): MNHEY, SMNVEV (reference sequence). This CDR3 is built from 15 residues. V was clipped by 3 bases and J by 1 base, with 13 bases between them. This chain's CDR3 is CASSFASGLSYEQYF. The CDR3 region has the DNA TGTGCCAGCAGTTTTGCATCGGGACTGTCCTACGAGCAGTACTTC.

The chain combines TRBV2 with TRBJ1-2, with D tentatively TRBD1 (5 bases). Germline V lookup: CDR1 SNHLY, CDR2 FYNNEI. The CDR3 extends over 16 amino acids. Trimming shortened V by 6 bases and J by 4 bases, and 21 bases separated the two germline ends. The CDR3 DNA reads as TGTGCCAGCAGGAACCCCATTGGGGGGGGGAGCTATGGCTACACCTTC. Translated, it gives CASRNPIGGGSYGYTF.

The V and J genes are TRBV19 and TRBJ1-2; D gene uncertain. The CDR3 runs to 12 residues. Germline lookup yields CDR1 LNHDA and CDR2 SQIVND (reference sequence). V was trimmed by 6 bases and J by 4 bases, leaving 9 bases between them. This CDR3 is CASRLEGYGYTF. Here the CDR3 DNA reads TGTGCCAGTAGGCTAGAGGGCTATGGCTACACCTTC.

The genes are TRBV5-1 and TRBJ2-3; 10 bases fit TRBD1. V trimming: 0 bases; J trimming: 6 bases; junction bases outside the gene matches: 1. CDR3 size: 14 residues. From germline, CDR1 is SGHRS and CDR2 YFSETQ. The CDR3 DNA is TGCGCCAGCAGCTTGGGACAGGGGGCTGATACGCAGTATTTT. Protein product: CASSLGQGADTQYF.

The V call is TRBV21-1, the J call TRBJ2-7; TRBD2 is the table's D call and was not checked against the DNA. TRBV21-1 is assigned pseudogene status. The CDR3 sequence is 14 residues long. CDR3 coding DNA: TGTGCCAGCAGCAAAGGCCCGAGCTCCTACGAGCAGTACTTC. Amino acids: CASSKGPSSYEQYF.

The chain links TRBV9 to TRBJ2-1, with 11 bases that match TRBD2. This CDR3 region has 18 residues. The germline CDR1 and CDR2 sequences are SGDLS and YYNGEE. V lost 0 bases to trimming and J lost 8 bases; unmatched junction nucleotides: 13. CDR3 coding DNA: TGTGCCAGCAGCGTAGCCGGCGGAGGAACTAGCGGGGGCTATGAGCAGTTCTTC. It encodes CASSVAGGGTSGGYEQFF. Based on the CDR3 plus reference TRBV9 and TRBJ2-1, the full variable domain is DSGVTQTPKHLITATGQRVTLRCSPRSGDLSVYWYQQSLDQGLQFLIQYYNGEERAKGNILERFSAQQFPDLHSELNLSSLELGDSALYFCASSVAGGGTSGGYEQFFGPGTRLTVL.

The chain couples TRBV18 to TRBJ2-3, with D possibly TRBD1 on 7 matching bases. Germline lookup yields CDR1 KGHSH and CDR2 LQKENI. CDR3 length: 16 amino acids. Trimming pared 3 bases from V and 2 bases from J, leaving 15 bases between. The CDR3 DNA reads TGTGCCAGCTCACCGACAGGGAGGATTGTCACAGATACGCAGTATTTT. As protein: CASSPTGRIVTDTQYF.

The chain has TRBV5-1 and TRBJ2-7; a possible D gene is TRBD2 (6 bases). The CDR3 has 14 residues. Trimming left V 5 bases short and J 4 bases short, with 16 bases between. Looked up from germline, CDR1 is SGHRS and CDR2 is YFSETQ. CDR3 loop: CASRPSGHSYEQYF. The CDR3 DNA follows: TGCGCCAGCAGGCCCAGCGGGCACTCTTACGAGCAGTACTTC.

V gene TRBV6-6 combines with J gene TRBJ1-4; the match to TRBD1 covers 7 bases. Germline loops: CDR1 MNHNY, CDR2 SVGAGI (reference sequence). The CDR3 is 15 amino acids. The trim removed 5 bases at V and 4 bases at J, leaving 7 bases unmatched. In nucleotides, the CDR3 is TGTGCCAGCAGTCCCAGACAGGGTGGTAATGAAAAACTGTTTTTT. Translating it yields CASSPRQGGNEKLFF.

The gene calls are TRBV5-1 and TRBJ1-2, with D unclear. Germline CDR1 SGHRS, CDR2 YFSETQ. The CDR3 has 15 residues. Trimming stripped 1 base from V and 1 base from J, with 11 bases between. The CDR3 nucleotides are TGCGCCAGCAGCTTGTCGGGGAGCCGTAACTATGGCTACACCTTC. Its translation is CASSLSGSRNYGYTF.

This sequence joins TRBV19 and TRBJ1-4; 9 nucleotides match TRBD1. Germline V gives CDR1 LNHDA, CDR2 SQIVND (reference sequence). J lost 8 bases, V lost 10 bases, and 11 bases had no gene match. CDR3 length equals 14 residues. Here the CDR3 DNA reads TGTGCCACCGGTCCGGGACAGGGCCCAGAAAAACTGTTTTTT. It encodes CATGPGQGPEKLFF.

This chain joins TRBV7-2 and TRBJ1-1; no definite D call. Trimming pared 5 bases from V and 4 bases from J, leaving 14 bases between. This CDR3 contains 14 residues. Germline loops: CDR1 SGHTA, CDR2 FQGNSA. DNA for the CDR3: TGTGCCAGCAGCCAAATCGGACTGAGCACTGAAGCTTTCTTT. Protein product: CASSQIGLSTEAFF.

This clone was seen once. The chain joins TRBV29-1 to TRBJ2-1; D may correspond to TRBD1 or TRBD2 (6 bases each). Deletions cut 7 bases from V and 6 bases from J, with 22 bases between. Germline values: CDR1 SQVTM, CDR2 ANQGSEA. The CDR3 spans 15 residues. CDR3 in amino acids: CSAGAKGGLVNEQFF. CDR3 DNA sequence: TGCAGCGCGGGGGCCAAGGGGGGATTGGTCAATGAGCAGTTCTTC.

The chain couples TRBV7-9 to TRBJ1-1; the D is unclear. V lost 4 bases and J lost 2, with 14 bases in between. The CDR3 covers 15 residues. Germline loops: CDR1 SEHNR, CDR2 FQNEAQ (reference sequence). This CDR3 is CASSSVREANTEAFF. CDR3 nucleotide sequence: TGTGCCAGCAGCTCCGTTAGAGAGGCTAACACTGAAGCTTTCTTT.